This T cell receptor (beta chain) stems from a study of shared clonotypes between healthy human individuals. Participating donors were healthy, HIV-negative adults free of recent acute infections or vaccinations. Regarding this clone: Antigen unknown.

Broader study findings: Clonotypes not shared had lower generation probabilities than those common to all four donors.

The protocol was immunoSEQ multiplex PCR, while the TCRdb copy is restricted to in-frame clones and leaves out a portion. The sample includes 1,500,000 or so clones, approximately 97% of them seen just once. V dropped 0 bases and J dropped 9; count of bases not matched to a gene: 3. This CDR3 region has 13 residues. The V gene's germline CDR1 is SGHKS and CDR2 YYEKEE (reference sequence). The clonotype comes from a man aged 25-40 years in good health. V is TRBV5-5 and J is TRBJ1-5, with 7 bases identical to TRBD1. The sample taken for sequencing was naive CD4+ T cells sorted from blood. Described subset: CD45RA+ positively selected. CDR3 amino acids: CASSLDYRGPQHF. The CDR3 bases are TGTGCCAGCAGCTTGGATTACAGGGGGCCCCAGCATTTT.